This is a list of T cell receptor beta chains from one sample in a study of T cell responses to AZD1222 COVID-19 vaccine. Assay used: immunoSEQ multiplex PCR; TCRdb lists only in-frame clones, some missing. The table shows about 150,000 clones, with 85% to 95% occurring only once. The material was peripheral blood, obtained on day 0 of AZD1222 vaccination. These receptors came from an adult in good health. The CDR3 runs from the conserved cysteine through the conserved F or W. The size of a clone is reported for some rows only, either as once, few or many, or as a class for expanded clones.

j_gene | abundance | v_gene | CDR3aa
TRBJ2-7 | - | TRBV5-1 | CASSLGLAGGPRYEQYF
TRBJ2-7 | - | TRBV7-9 | CASQTGYEQYF
TRBJ2-1 | - | TRBV2 | CATRPGLAVEQFF
TRBJ1-2 | - | TRBV5-1 | CASSSPERNNGYTF
TRBJ2-1 | - | TRBV2 | CASSDAANEQFF
TRBJ2-1 | - | TRBV5-1 | CASSLGALAGDHNEQFF
TRBJ2-2 | - | TRBV4-1 | CASSQEEGRQGANTGELFF
TRBJ1-3 | - | TRBV19 | CASSARIRNSGNTIYF
TRBJ2-1 | - | TRBV3-1/TRBV3-2 | CASSQEGSAYNEQFF
TRBJ1-5 | - | TRBV28 | CASSLGGGTNQPQHF
TRBJ1-4 | few | TRBV20-1 | CSASSGQYGTNEKLFF
TRBJ1-1 | - | TRBV12-5 | CASGTPQGPHREAFF
TRBJ1-1 | - | TRBV5-1 | CASSLVGTSEAFF
TRBJ2-3 | - | TRBV29-1 | CSVEDSETSLVTDTQYF
TRBJ2-7 | - | TRBV11-2 | CASSVAGTSFHEQYF
TRBJ2-4 | - | TRBV7-9 | CASSPGQGAAKNIQYF
TRBJ2-1 | - | TRBV6-1 | CASSENRGGEQFF
TRBJ2-7 | few | TRBV5-1 | CASSRTSGTAYEQYF
TRBJ2-1 | - | TRBV13 | CASSLGGVNEQFF
TRBJ2-7 | - | TRBV4-1 | CASSQLSGTSFSYEQYF
TRBJ2-7 | few | TRBV30 | CAWSGRGDYEQYF
TRBJ1-5 | - | TRBV19 | CASSGDRGNQPQHF
TRBJ1-2 | once | TRBV19 | CASSISAGDSGYTF
TRBJ1-4 | - | TRBV2 | CASSVGTAFGEKLFF
TRBJ2-7 | once | TRBV7-8 | CASSSPDRTTYEQYF
TRBJ1-6 | few | TRBV30 | CAWSVRQGDSPLHF
TRBJ1-1 | - | TRBV19 | CASTAGLNTEAFF